This T cell receptor (beta chain) appears in the sequencing data of a study of blood T cell repertoires in COVID-19 (dated by TCRdb to about 2020). About the study as a whole: Samples from collaborators originated in the United States, Italy and Spain and spanned both the acute and convalescent phases of COVID-19. HLA class I and class II types, where available, came from metadata supplied by the sample provider rather than from assay-based typing. Deeply sampled blood TCRbeta repertoires from subjects exposed to, actively infected with, or recovered from COVID-19 were included in the dataset. The repertoires were made available in a free public database intended to serve as a resource for research on the immune response to SARS-CoV-2. The prospective study material was composed of cDNA or gDNA derived from T cells, B-cell-depleted T cells, or PBMCs. Samples were obtained from the ongoing ImmuneRACE study (first 160 participants) and from some 1,200 subjects provided by 6 global collaborators. Sample metadata almost always included a de-identified subject ID, COVID-19 status, age in years and sex. What the authors observed across the whole study: The quantity of clinical and demographic metadata differed by source and by participant and was supplied without curation.

The immunoSEQ Assay, a bias-controlled multiplex PCR, was used to amplify TCRbeta CDR3 regions from genomic DNA. The authors' pipeline ran thus. Within the assay, amplification of reference gene primers was used to estimate how many nucleated cells each sample contained. Sequence reads were collapsed and filtered to measure the absolute abundance of every unique TCRbeta CDR3 rearrangement. Productive Simpson clonality was computed per sample as the square root of Simpson's diversity index over productive rearrangements. Drawn from immuneACCESS, this table holds only the in-frame rearrangements with V and J called that TCRdb kept. Clones are partly lost; checked studies trace under half to an unresolved V gene and leave the rest unexplained. V, J and clone size reflect that table, while D and trimming were determined from the DNA. A total of roughly 180,000 clones appear in this sample, over 75% of them only once. The ten biggest clones cover about 1.2% of the sample.

Another Seattle source contributed samples from volunteer blood donors who had recovered from COVID-19. Each collaborating institution followed its own protocols to collect whole blood in K2EDTA tubes. For TCRbeta analysis, collaborator samples were shipped as frozen whole blood, as isolated PBMCs, or as DNA extracted from either sample type. At the junction V is shortened by 6 bases and J by 2 bases; bases outside the gene matches: 12. The CDR3 runs 16 residues from the cysteine to the phenylalanine. Kept here is only the CDR3 DNA, which spans 48 bases and is read in frame from base 1. CDR1 MNHEY and CDR2 SVGEGT were looked up in the germline V gene. As for this clone: Which antigen it targets is not known. No quality values exist for individual bases; no much larger clone is one base distant.

The chain employs TRBV6-2 or TRBV6-3 and TRBJ2-7, with 8 middle bases fitting TRBD1. The sequencing input was peripheral blood. The clonotype comes from a man aged 55-75 years who had recovered from COVID-19. The nucleotides are TGTGCCAGCAGCCGCATTTATGGGACAGGTCCCTACGAGCAGTACTTC. This translates into CASSRIYGTGPYEQYF.